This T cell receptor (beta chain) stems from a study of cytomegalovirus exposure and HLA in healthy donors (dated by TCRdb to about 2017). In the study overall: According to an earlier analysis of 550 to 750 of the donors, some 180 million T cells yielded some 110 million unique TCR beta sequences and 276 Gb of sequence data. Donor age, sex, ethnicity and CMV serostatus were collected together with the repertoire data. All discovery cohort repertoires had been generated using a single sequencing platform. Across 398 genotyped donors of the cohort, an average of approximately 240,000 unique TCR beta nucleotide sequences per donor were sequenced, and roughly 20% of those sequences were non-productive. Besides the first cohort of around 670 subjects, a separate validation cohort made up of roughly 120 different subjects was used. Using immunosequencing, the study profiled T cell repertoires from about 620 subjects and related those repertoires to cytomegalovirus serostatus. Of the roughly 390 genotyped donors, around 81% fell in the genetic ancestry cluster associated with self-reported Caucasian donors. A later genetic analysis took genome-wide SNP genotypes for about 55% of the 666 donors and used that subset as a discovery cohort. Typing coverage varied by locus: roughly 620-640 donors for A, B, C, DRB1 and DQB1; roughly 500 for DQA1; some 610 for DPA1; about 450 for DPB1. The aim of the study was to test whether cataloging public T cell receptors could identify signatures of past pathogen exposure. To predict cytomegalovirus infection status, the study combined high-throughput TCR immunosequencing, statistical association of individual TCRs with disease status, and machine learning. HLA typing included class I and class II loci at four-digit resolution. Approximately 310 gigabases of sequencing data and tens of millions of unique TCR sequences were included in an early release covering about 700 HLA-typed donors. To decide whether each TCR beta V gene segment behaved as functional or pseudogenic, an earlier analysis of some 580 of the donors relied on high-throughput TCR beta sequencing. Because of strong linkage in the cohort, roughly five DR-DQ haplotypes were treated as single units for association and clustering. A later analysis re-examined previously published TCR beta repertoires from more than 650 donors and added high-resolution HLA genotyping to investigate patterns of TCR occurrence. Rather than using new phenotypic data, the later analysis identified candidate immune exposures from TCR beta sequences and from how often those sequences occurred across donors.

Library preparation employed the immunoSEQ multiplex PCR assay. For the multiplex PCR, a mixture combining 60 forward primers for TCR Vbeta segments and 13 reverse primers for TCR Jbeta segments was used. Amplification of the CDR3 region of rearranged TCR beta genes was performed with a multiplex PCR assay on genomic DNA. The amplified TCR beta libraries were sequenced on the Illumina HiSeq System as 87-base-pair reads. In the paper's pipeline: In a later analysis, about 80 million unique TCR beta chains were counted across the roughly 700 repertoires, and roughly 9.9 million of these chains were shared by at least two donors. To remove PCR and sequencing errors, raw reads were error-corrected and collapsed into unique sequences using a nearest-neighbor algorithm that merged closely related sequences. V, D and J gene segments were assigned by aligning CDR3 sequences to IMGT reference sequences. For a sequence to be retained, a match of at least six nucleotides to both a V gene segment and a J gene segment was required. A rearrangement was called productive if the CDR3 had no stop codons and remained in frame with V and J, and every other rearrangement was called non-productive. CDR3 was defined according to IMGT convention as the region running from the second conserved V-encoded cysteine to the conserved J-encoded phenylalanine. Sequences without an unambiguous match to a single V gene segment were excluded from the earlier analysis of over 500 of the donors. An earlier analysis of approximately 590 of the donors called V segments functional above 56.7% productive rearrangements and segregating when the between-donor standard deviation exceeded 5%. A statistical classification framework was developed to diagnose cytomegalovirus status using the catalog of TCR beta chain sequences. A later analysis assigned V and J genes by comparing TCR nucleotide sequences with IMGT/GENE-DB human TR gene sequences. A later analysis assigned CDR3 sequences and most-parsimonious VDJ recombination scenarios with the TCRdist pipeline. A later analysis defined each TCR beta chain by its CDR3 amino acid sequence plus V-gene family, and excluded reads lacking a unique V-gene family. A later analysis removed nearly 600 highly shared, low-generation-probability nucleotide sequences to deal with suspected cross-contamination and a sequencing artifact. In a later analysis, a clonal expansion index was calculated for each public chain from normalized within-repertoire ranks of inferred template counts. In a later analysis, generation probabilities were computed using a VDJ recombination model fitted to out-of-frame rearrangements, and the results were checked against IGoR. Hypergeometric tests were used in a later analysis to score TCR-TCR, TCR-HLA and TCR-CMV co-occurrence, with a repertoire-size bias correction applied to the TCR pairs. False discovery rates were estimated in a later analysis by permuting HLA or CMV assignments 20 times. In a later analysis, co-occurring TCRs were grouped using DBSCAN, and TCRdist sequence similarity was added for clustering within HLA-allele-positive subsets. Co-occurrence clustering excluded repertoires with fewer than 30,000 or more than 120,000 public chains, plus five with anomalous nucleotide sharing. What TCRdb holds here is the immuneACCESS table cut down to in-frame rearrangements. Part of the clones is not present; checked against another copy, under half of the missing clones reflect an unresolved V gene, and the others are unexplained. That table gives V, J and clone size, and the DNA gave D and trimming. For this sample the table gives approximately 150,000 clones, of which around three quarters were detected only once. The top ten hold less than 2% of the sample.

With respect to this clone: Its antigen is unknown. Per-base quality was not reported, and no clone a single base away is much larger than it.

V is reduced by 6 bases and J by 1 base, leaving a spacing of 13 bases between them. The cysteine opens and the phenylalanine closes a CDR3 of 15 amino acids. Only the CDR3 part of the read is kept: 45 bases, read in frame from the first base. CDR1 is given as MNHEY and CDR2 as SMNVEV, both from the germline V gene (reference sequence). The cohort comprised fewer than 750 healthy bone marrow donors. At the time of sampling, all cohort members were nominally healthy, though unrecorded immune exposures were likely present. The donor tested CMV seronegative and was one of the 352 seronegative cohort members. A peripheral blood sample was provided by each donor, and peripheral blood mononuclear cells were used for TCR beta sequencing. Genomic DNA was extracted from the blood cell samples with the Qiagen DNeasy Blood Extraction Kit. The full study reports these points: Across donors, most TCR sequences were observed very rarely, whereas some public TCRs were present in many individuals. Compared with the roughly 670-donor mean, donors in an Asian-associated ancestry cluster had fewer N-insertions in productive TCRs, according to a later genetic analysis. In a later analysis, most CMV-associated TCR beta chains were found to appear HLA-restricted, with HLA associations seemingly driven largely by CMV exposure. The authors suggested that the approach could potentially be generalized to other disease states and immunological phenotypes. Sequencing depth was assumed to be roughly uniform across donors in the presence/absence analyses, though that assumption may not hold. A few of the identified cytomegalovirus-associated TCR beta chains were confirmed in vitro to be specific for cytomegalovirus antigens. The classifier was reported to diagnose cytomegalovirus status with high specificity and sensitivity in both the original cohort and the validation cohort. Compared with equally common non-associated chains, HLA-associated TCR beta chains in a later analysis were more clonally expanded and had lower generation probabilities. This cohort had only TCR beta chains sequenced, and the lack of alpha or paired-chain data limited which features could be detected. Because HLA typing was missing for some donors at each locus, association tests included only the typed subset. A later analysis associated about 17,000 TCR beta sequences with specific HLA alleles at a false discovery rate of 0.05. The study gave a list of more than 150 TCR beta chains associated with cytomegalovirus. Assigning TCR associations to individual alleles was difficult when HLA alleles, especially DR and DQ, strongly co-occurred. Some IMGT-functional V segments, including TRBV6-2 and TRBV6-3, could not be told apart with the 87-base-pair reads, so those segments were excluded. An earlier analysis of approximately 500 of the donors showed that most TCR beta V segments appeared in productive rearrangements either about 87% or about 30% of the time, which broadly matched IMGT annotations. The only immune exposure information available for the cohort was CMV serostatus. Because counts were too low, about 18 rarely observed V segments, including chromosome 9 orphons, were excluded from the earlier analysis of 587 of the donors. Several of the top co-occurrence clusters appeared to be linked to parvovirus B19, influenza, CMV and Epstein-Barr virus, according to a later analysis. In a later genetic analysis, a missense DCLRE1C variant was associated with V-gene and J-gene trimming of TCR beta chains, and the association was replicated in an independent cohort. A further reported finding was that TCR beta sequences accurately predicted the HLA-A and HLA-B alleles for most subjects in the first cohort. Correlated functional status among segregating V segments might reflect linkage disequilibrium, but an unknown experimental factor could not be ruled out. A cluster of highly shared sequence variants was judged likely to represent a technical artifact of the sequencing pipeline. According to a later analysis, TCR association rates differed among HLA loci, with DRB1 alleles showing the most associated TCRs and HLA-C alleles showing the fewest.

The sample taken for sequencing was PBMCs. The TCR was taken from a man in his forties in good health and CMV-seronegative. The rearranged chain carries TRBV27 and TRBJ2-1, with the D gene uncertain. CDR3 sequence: CASRAQRFSYNEQFF. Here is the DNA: TGTGCCAGCAGAGCCCAGAGGTTTTCCTACAATGAGCAGTTCTTC.